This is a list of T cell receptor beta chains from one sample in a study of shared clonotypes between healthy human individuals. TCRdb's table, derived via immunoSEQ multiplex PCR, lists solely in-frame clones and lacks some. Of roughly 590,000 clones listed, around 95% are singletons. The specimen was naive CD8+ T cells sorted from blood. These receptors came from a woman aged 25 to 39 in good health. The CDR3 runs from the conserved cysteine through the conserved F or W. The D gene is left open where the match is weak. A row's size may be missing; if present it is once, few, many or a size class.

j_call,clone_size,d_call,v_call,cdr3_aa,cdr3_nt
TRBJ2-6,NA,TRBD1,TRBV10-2,CASRKDRGPAGANVLTF,TGCGCCAGCAGAAAGGACAGGGGGCCGGCTGGGGCCAACGTCCTGACTTTC
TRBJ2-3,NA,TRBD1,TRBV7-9,CASSFADRGTDTQYF,TGTGCCAGCAGCTTCGCGGACAGGGGGACAGATACGCAGTATTTT
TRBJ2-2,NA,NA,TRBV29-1,CSVEAGVNTGELFF,TGCAGCGTTGAAGCGGGGGTCAACACCGGGGAGCTGTTTTTT
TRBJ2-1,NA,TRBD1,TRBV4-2,CASSQNRGNEQFF,TGTGCCAGCAGCCAGAACAGGGGAAATGAGCAGTTCTTC
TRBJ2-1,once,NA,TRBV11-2,CASSLDRGWGHEQFF,TGTGCCAGCAGCTTAGATCGTGGATGGGGTCATGAGCAGTTCTTC
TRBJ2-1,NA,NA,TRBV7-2,CASSLFKGQGEQFF,TGTGCCAGCAGCTTATTCAAGGGTCAGGGTGAGCAGTTCTTC
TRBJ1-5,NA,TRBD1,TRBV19,CASGQALSAQHF,TGTGCCTCGGGACAGGCTCTCTCGGCCCAGCATTTT
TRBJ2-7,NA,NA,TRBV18,CASSPLVRGITYEQYF,TGTGCCAGCTCACCACTTGTCCGGGGGATAACCTACGAGCAGTACTTC
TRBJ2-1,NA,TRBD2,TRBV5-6,CASSSLTSGRGLSYNEQFF,TGTGCCAGCAGCTCCTTGACTAGCGGGAGAGGCCTCTCCTACAATGAGCAGTTCTTC
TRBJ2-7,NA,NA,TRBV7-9,CASSWGSDYSEQYF,TGTGCCAGCAGCTGGGGGTCGGACTACTCCGAGCAGTACTTC
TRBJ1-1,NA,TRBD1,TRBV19,CASSPNPGQRANTEAFF,TGTGCCAGTAGCCCTAACCCGGGACAGAGAGCCAACACTGAAGCTTTCTTT
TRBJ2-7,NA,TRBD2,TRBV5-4,CASSSGTSVSFF,TGTGCCAGCAGCTCCGGGACTAGCGTTTCCTTCTTC
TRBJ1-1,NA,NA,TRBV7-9,CASSLAGGATEAFF,TGTGCCAGCAGCTTAGCGGGAGGGGCAACTGAAGCTTTCTTT
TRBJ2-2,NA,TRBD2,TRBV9,CASSAPYSGSSTGELFF,TGTGCCAGCAGCGCCCCGTATAGCGGGAGCAGTACCGGGGAGCTGTTTTTT